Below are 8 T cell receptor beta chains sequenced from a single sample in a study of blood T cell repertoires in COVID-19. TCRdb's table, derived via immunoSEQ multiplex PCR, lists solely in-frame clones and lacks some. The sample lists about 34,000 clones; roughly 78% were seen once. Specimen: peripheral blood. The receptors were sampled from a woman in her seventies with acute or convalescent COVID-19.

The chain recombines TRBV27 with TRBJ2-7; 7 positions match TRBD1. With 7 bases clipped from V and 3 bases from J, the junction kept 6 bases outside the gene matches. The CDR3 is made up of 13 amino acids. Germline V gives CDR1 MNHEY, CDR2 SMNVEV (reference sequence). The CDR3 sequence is CASTRQGHYEQYF. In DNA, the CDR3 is TGTGCCAGCACCCGACAGGGTCACTACGAGCAGTACTTC.

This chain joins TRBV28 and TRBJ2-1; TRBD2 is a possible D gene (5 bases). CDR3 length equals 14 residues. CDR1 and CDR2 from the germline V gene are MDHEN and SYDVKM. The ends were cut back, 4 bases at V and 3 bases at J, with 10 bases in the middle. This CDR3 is CASSSPGSYNEQFF. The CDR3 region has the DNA TGTGCCAGCAGTTCGCCGGGGAGCTACAATGAGCAGTTCTTC.

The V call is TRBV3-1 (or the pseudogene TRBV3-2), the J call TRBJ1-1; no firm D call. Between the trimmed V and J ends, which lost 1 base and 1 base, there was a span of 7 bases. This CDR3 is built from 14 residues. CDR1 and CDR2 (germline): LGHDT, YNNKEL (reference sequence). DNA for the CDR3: TGTGCCAGCAGCCAAGCGGGGAGGAACACTGAAGCTTTCTTT. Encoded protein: CASSQAGRNTEAFF.

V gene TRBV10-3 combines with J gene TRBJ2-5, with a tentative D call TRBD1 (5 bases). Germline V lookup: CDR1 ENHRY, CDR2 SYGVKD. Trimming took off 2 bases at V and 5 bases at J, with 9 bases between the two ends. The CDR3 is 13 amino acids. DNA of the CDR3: TGTGCCATCAGTGAGAGGGGTGAGGAGACCCAGTACTTC. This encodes CAISERGEETQYF.

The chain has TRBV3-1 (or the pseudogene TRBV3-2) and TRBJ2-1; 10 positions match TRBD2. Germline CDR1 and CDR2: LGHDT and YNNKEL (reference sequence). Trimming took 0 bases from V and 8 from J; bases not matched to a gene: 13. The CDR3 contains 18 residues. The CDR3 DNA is TGTGCCAGCAGCCAAGATAAACTCCTAGCGGGAGTTCGGGATGAGCAGTTCTTC. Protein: CASSQDKLLAGVRDEQFF.

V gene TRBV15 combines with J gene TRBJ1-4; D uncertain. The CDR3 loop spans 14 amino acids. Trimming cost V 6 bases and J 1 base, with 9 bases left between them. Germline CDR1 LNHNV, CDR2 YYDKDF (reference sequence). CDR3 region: CATRRKGTNEKLFF. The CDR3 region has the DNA TGTGCCACCAGGAGGAAAGGAACTAATGAAAAACTGTTTTTT.

This CDR3 reads CASSFPQGKDGELFF. The DNA of the CDR3 is TGTGCCAGCAGCTTCCCGCAGGGGAAGGACGGGGAGCTGTTTTTT. V usage is TRBV5-4 and J usage is TRBJ2-2, with D possibly matching TRBD1 (6 bases). The CDR3 extends over 15 amino acids. The germline V gene encodes CDR1 SGHNT and CDR2 YYREEE (reference sequence). The V and J ends lost 2 bases and 7 bases respectively, with 15 bases between them. Complete variable domain (other parts from reference TRBV5-4 and TRBJ2-2): ETGVTQSPTHLIKTRGQQVTLRCSSQSGHNTVSWYQQALGQGPQFIFQYYREEENGRGNFPPRFSGLQFPNYSSELNVNALELDDSALYLCASSFPQGKDGELFFGEGSRLTVL.

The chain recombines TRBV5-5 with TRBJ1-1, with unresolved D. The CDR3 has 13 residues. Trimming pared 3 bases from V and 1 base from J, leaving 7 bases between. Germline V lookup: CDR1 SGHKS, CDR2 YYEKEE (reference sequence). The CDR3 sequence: CASSSLQNTEAFF. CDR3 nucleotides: TGTGCCAGCAGCTCGTTACAGAACACTGAAGCTTTCTTT.